This is a list of T cell receptor beta chains from one sample in a study of OX40 agonist ivuxolimab in advanced cancers. Produced via immunoSEQ multiplex PCR; TCRdb's table is partial and in-frame only. Among 55,000 to 85,000 clones listed, about nine tenths were seen once. Sample: CD4+ or CD8+ T cells sorted from blood, taken in a trial of the OX40 agonist ivuxolimab. These receptors were obtained from an adult with an advanced solid tumor such as melanoma, head and neck, liver or kidney cancer. Both conserved end residues are part of each CDR3. D genes are given only for firm matches. The size of a clone is reported for some rows only, either as once, few or many, or as a class for expanded clones.

TRBJ2-5 | TRBV4-2 | . | . | CASSLGSSEQETQYF | TGTGCCAGCAGCCTCGGGAGTAGCGAGCAAGAGACCCAGTACTTC
TRBJ1-3 | TRBV7-9 | . | . | CASTVNSGNTIYF | TGTGCCAGCACCGTGAACTCTGGAAACACCATATATTTT
TRBJ2-1 | TRBV2 | TRBD1 | . | CASQGWGQYNEQFF | TGTGCCAGTCAGGGGTGGGGACAGTACAATGAGCAGTTCTTC
TRBJ2-5 | TRBV2 | TRBD2 | . | CASSEAGGPRETQYF | TGTGCCAGCAGTGAAGCGGGAGGGCCACGAGAGACCCAGTACTTC
TRBJ1-4 | TRBV5-6 | TRBD1 | few | CASSLISGQGNEKLFF | TGTGCCAGCAGCTTAATTTCGGGACAGGGTAATGAAAAACTGTTTTTT
TRBJ2-1 | TRBV7-2 | . | few | CASRDPRGWESYNEQFF | TGTGCCAGCAGGGATCCCCGGGGGTGGGAATCCTACAATGAGCAGTTCTTC
TRBJ1-4 | TRBV18 | . | . | CASSPRQTNEKLFF | TGTGCCAGCTCACCGCGTCAGACAAATGAAAAACTGTTTTTT
TRBJ2-1 | TRBV7-2 | TRBD2 | . | CASSLATSGYNEQFF | TGTGCCAGCAGCTTAGCGACTAGCGGGTACAATGAGCAGTTCTTC
TRBJ2-3 | TRBV18 | TRBD1 | . | CASSPGTGGSTDTQYF | TGTGCCAGCTCACCCGGGACAGGGGGGTCCACAGATACGCAGTATTTT
TRBJ1-2 | TRBV9 | . | . | CASSVDPLGGNYGYTF | TGTGCCAGCAGCGTAGACCCCCTGGGCGGAAACTATGGCTACACCTTC
TRBJ1-2 | TRBV14 | . | . | CASSQWQYYGYTF | TGTGCCAGCAGCCAGTGGCAGTACTATGGCTACACCTTC
TRBJ2-3 | TRBV20-1 | . | . | CSTGPGDTQYF | TGCAGTACCGGACCCGGGGATACGCAGTATTTT
TRBJ1-2 | TRBV6-1 | . | once | CASSEAYGGAKGGYTF | TGTGCCAGCAGTGAAGCCTACGGAGGGGCAAAGGGTGGCTACACCTTC
TRBJ2-7 | TRBV28 | . | . | CASKGAETYEQYF | TGTGCCAGCAAGGGAGCAGAAACCTACGAGCAGTACTTC
TRBJ1-1 | TRBV2 | TRBD1 | . | CASSSDRGNTEAFF | TGTGCCAGCAGTTCGGACAGGGGGAACACTGAAGCTTTCTTT
TRBJ1-2 | TRBV10-3 | TRBD1 | . | CAISARDRVRGYTF | TGTGCCATCAGTGCCCGGGACAGGGTGCGTGGCTACACCTTC
TRBJ1-1 | TRBV2 | . | . | CASRSRGSVGAFF | TGTGCCAGCAGGTCCCGGGGGAGCGTTGGAGCTTTCTTT
TRBJ2-6 | TRBV6-4 | . | . | CASSDFVSGANVLTF | TGTGCCAGCAGTGACTTCGTCTCTGGGGCCAACGTCCTGACTTTC
TRBJ2-2 | TRBV15 | TRBD2 | few | CATSDGASGTTGELFF | TGTGCCACCAGCGATGGGGCTAGCGGGACCACCGGGGAGCTGTTTTTT
TRBJ2-3 | TRBV6-6 | . | . | CASSYTRTADTQYF | TGTGCCAGCAGTTACACCCGGACGGCTGACACGCAGTATTTT
TRBJ1-1 | TRBV5-5 | . | . | CASSVEAKYTEAFF | TGTGCCAGCAGCGTGGAGGCGAAATACACTGAAGCTTTCTTT
TRBJ2-5 | TRBV7-3 | . | . | CASSRRGGEETQYF | TGTGCCAGCAGCCGCCGAGGAGGGGAAGAGACCCAGTACTTC
TRBJ2-5 | TRBV6-5 | . | . | CASTSPRDSQETQYF | TGTGCCAGCACTTCCCCCCGGGACTCCCAAGAGACCCAGTACTTC
TRBJ2-5 | TRBV5-8 | TRBD2 | . | CASSLFAGGETQYF | TGTGCCAGCAGCTTGTTCGCGGGAGGGGAGACCCAGTACTTC
TRBJ2-7 | TRBV5-1 | TRBD2 | . | CASSLGLAGALAYEQYF | TGCGCCAGCAGCTTAGGACTAGCGGGAGCCTTAGCCTACGAGCAGTACTTC
TRBJ2-7 | TRBV2 | TRBD2 | . | CASSATWTSGTPYEQYF | TGTGCCAGCAGCGCAACTTGGACTAGCGGGACACCCTACGAGCAGTACTTC
TRBJ2-7 | TRBV28 | TRBD2 | . | CASRAAGLAAYEQYF | TGTGCCAGCAGGGCAGCAGGACTAGCGGCCTACGAGCAGTACTTC
TRBJ2-1 | TRBV27 | TRBD2 | . | CASRHNSGRFYNEQFF | TGTGCCAGCAGACATAATAGCGGGAGATTCTACAATGAGCAGTTCTTC
TRBJ2-7 | TRBV5-4 | . | . | CASSLVGSSSYEQYF | TGTGCCAGCAGCTTGGTCGGGTCCAGCTCCTACGAGCAGTACTTC
TRBJ1-1 | TRBV9 | . | . | CASSVGGEGTEAFF | TGTGCCAGCAGCGTAGGGGGCGAGGGGACTGAAGCTTTCTTT
TRBJ2-2 | TRBV11-2 | . | . | CASSLFLRPNTGELFF | TGTGCCAGCAGCTTATTTCTCAGACCGAACACCGGGGAGCTGTTTTTT
TRBJ2-7 | TRBV7-3 | TRBD1 | . | CASSLIGQAYEQYF | TGTGCCAGCAGCTTAATCGGACAGGCCTACGAGCAGTACTTC
TRBJ2-7 | TRBV9 | TRBD1 | few | CASSVGTGHYEQYF | TGTGCCAGCAGCGTAGGGACAGGGCACTACGAGCAGTACTTC
TRBJ2-3 | TRBV15 | TRBD2 | . | CATSLAGGFTDTQYF | TGTGCCACCAGCCTAGCGGGCGGTTTCACAGATACGCAGTATTTT
TRBJ2-1 | TRBV5-6 | . | . | CASSFRGVQSTYNEQFF | TGTGCCAGCAGCTTCCGGGGTGTCCAATCCACCTACAATGAGCAGTTCTTC
TRBJ1-1 | TRBV19 | TRBD1 | . | CASSIQGVNTEAFF | TGTGCCAGTAGTATACAGGGGGTGAACACTGAAGCTTTCTTT
TRBJ2-7 | TRBV2 | . | . | CATRRDQLENRRSDF | TGTGCCACTCGTAGGGATCAACTAGAGAATCGGAGGTCGGACTTC
TRBJ2-3 | TRBV6-6 | TRBD2 | . | CASTKGGRFEDTQYF | TGTGCCAGCACTAAGGGCGGGAGGTTCGAAGATACGCAGTATTTT
TRBJ2-2 | TRBV19 | TRBD1 | . | CASSPTDRGHTGELFF | TGTGCCAGTAGTCCGACGGACAGGGGGCATACCGGGGAGCTGTTTTTT
TRBJ2-1 | TRBV19 | TRBD2 | . | CASRLAGGTYNEQFF | TGTGCCAGTAGACTAGCGGGAGGAACCTACAATGAGCAGTTCTTC
TRBJ1-1 | TRBV5-8 | . | . | CASSLARPEAFF | TGTGCCAGCAGCTTGGCCCGACCTGAAGCTTTCTTT
TRBJ2-3 | TRBV2 | TRBD2 | . | CASSDSGRWVADTQYF | TGTGCCAGCAGTGATAGCGGGAGATGGGTCGCAGATACGCAGTATTTT
TRBJ2-1 | TRBV5-1 | TRBD2 | . | CASSLMAGGPNEQFF | TGCGCCAGCAGCTTGATGGCGGGAGGGCCCAATGAGCAGTTCTTC
TRBJ2-1 | TRBV9 | . | . | CASSPSVGYNEQFF | TGTGCCAGCAGCCCCTCGGTTGGGTACAATGAGCAGTTCTTC
TRBJ2-2 | TRBV9 | TRBD2 | . | CASSTSGLAGIGTGELFF | TGTGCCAGCAGCACCTCCGGACTAGCGGGGATAGGAACCGGGGAGCTGTTTTTT
TRBJ2-5 | TRBV7-7 | . | . | CASSLGRQGRETQYF | TGTGCCAGCAGCTTAGGAAGGCAGGGGAGGGAGACCCAGTACTTC